This T cell receptor (beta chain) was obtained from a study of T cell responses to AZD1222 COVID-19 vaccine. TCRdb keeps only in-frame clones here, not all; method: immunoSEQ multiplex PCR. Here the sample spans about 140,000 clones, 80% to 90% being singletons. This CDR3 region has 15 residues. Trimming cost V 0 bases and J 3 bases, with 11 bases left between them. CDR1 and CDR2 (germline): SGHKS, YYEKEE (reference sequence). V and J are TRBV5-5 and TRBJ2-3, with D tentatively TRBD2 (6 bases). The sequenced sample was peripheral blood, obtained on day 0 of AZD1222 vaccination. This receptor was identified in an adult in good health. The CDR3 region is CASSLGIAETDTQYF. In DNA, the CDR3 is TGTGCCAGCAGCTTGGGGATAGCGGAGACAGATACGCAGTATTTT.